A selection of T cell receptor beta chains follows, all from one sample in a study of glioma-infiltrating T cells. MiXCR, run by TCRdb on the multiplex PCR reads, gives a single entry per CDR3 protein. The sample contains approximately 40,000 distinct CDR3 sequences, more than 20% of which appear only once. Specimen: glioma tissue, nonneoplastic brain tissue, or PBMCs (not recorded which). The receptors originated from a human donor with low-grade glioma or glioblastoma, undergoing nonglioma brain surgery, or in good health (not recorded which). Each CDR3 is given without its conserved first and last residue. Some rows have no size entry. The others give once, few or many, or a class for an expanded clone.

NA,TRBV29-1,TRBJ1-1,SVEGGRAF
medium-sized,TRBV6-1,TRBJ1-5,ASSEGGNQPQH
many,TRBV28,TRBJ2-7,ASSGRRYEQY
many,TRBV28,TRBJ2-7,ASSWDRGPMRYEQY
many,TRBV7-9,TRBJ2-5,ATCRTAEETQY
NA,TRBV12-3/TRBV12-4,TRBJ2-7,ASSRGLAGDEQY
many,TRBV5-4,TRBJ2-7,ASSFAFDEYEQY
many,TRBV6-4,TRBJ1-1,AGPASTSEAF
few,TRBV3-1,TRBJ1-1,ASHPEGTGALNTEAF
NA,TRBV6-1,TRBJ2-2,ASRRSGEMF
NA,TRBV6-2/TRBV6-3,TRBJ1-1,ASSYKLGRGLMNTEAF